Each of the 22 T cell receptor beta chains below was sequenced from the same sample in a study of shared clonotypes between healthy human individuals. Some clones are missing from TCRdb's copy, which holds only in-frame ones; the method was immunoSEQ multiplex PCR. The repertoire holds hundreds of thousands of clones, roughly 70% seen once, with more than 1.5% in the top ten. Sequencing was performed on memory CD4+ T cells sorted from blood. Subset described: CD45RA-negative fraction. These receptor sequences come from a woman aged 25 to 39 in good health.

This clone was observed a single time. The V and J genes are TRBV7-2 and TRBJ2-2; no clear D. The germline CDR1 and CDR2 sequences are SGHTA and FQGNSA. V was pared by 5 bases and J by 1 base, with 8 bases between. The CDR3 sequence is 14 residues long. The CDR3 bases are TGTGCCAGCAGCGTAGACTGGAACACCGGGGAGCTGTTTTTT. It specifies CASSVDWNTGELFF. Filled out from reference TRBV7-2 and TRBJ2-2, the complete variable domain reads GAGVSQSPSNKVTEKGKDVELRCDPISGHTALYWYRQSLGQGLEFLIYFQGNSAPDKSGLPSDRFSAERTGGSVSTLTIQRTQQEDSAVYLCASSVDWNTGELFFGEGSRLTVL.

This clone was detected only a few times. This rearrangement joins TRBV2 to TRBJ2-2; tentative D call: TRBD2 (5 bases). CDR3 size: 14 residues. V lost 6 bases to trimming and J lost 1 base, with 9 bases between them. Germline V gene sequence: CDR1 SNHLY, CDR2 FYNNEI. The CDR3 DNA is TGTGCCAGCAGATGGACTCAGAACACCGGGGAGCTGTTTTTT. Its translation: CASRWTQNTGELFF.

In this sample, this clone turned up a few times. The J gene is TRBJ2-5, the V gene TRBV2; tentatively, D is TRBD1 (6 bases). The J call is in doubt because the DNA end fits TRBJ2-7 better. The CDR3 has 15 amino acids. The V gene's germline CDR1 is SNHLY and CDR2 FYNNEI. The CDR3 sequence is CASSETGGKNYEQYF. The CDR3 DNA reads as TGTGCCAGCAGTGAGACAGGTGGTAAGAACTACGAGCAGTACTTC.

This rearrangement joins TRBV13 to TRBJ1-5; D unresolved. The CDR3 length is 16 residues. Trimming cost V 5 bases and J 5 bases, with 19 bases left between them. Germline values: CDR1 PRHDT, CDR2 FYEKMQ (reference sequence). In nucleotides, the CDR3 is TGTGCCAGCAGCCAACGACTCCCGGGCCGACATCAGCCCCAGCATTTT. Translating it yields CASSQRLPGRHQPQHF.

As to this clone: The CDR3 end shows no conserved phenylalanine or tryptophan, and so a read error is likely. The CDR3 nucleotides are TGTGCCAGCACCCAACGAGCTAACTATGGCTACACCCTC. Its translation: CASTQRANYGYTL. The chain joins TRBV2 to TRBJ1-2; D unclear. This CDR3 spans 13 amino acids. The germline CDR1 and CDR2 sequences are SNHLY and FYNNEI. Trimming pared 7 bases from V and 0 bases from J, leaving 9 bases between.

The chain employs TRBV5-1 and TRBJ2-7, with TRBD2 as a possible D gene (5 bases). The CDR3 is made up of 15 amino acids. Germline CDR1 SGHRS, CDR2 YFSETQ. V lost 3 bases and J lost 3, with 16 bases in between. The CDR3 bases are TGCGCCAGCAGCTCCCAGCCGGGATCTAACTACGAGCAGTACTTC. Its protein product is CASSSQPGSNYEQYF.

The V gene is TRBV28, the J gene TRBJ2-2, with a tentative D call TRBD2 (6 bases). Germline lookup yields CDR1 MDHEN and CDR2 SYDVKM. The CDR3 has 14 amino acids. Trimming cost V 9 bases and J 6 bases, with 17 bases left between them. This CDR3 is CASLRENLAGELFF. The CDR3 DNA reads as TGTGCCAGTCTTCGGGAGAATCTTGCCGGGGAGCTGTTTTTT. The full variable domain, with the rest looked up from reference TRBV28 and TRBJ2-2, is DVKVTQSSRYLVKRTGEKVFLECVQDMDHENMFWYRQDPGLGLRLIYFSYDVKMKEKGDIPEGYSVSREKKERFSLILESASTNQTSMYLCASLRENLAGELFFGEGSRLTVL.

The chain recombines TRBV2 with TRBJ2-3; 10 bases line up with TRBD2. The germline V gene encodes CDR1 SNHLY and CDR2 FYNNEI. Trimming took 6 bases from V and 5 from J; bases not matched to a gene: 5. This CDR3 contains 14 residues. CDR3 residues: CASSAWTSGDTQYF. For the CDR3, the DNA is TGTGCCAGCAGCGCATGGACTAGCGGAGATACGCAGTATTTT.

The V gene is TRBV7-9, the J gene TRBJ2-7; no firm D call. This CDR3 is 15 amino acids long. V lost 3 bases and J 1 base, leaving 13 bases between the germline ends. Germline V lookup: CDR1 SEHNR, CDR2 FQNEAQ (reference sequence). The CDR3 DNA reads as TGTGCCAGCAGCTTCGAGATCCAAACGTCCTACGAGCAGTACTTC. This codes for CASSFEIQTSYEQYF.

The chain combines TRBV15 with TRBJ1-5, with 7 positions matching TRBD1. V lost 2 bases and J lost 4; bases outside the gene matches: 5. The CDR3 sequence is 15 residues long. Germline CDR1 and CDR2: LNHNV and YYDKDF (reference sequence). CDR3 bases: TGTGCCACCAGCAGAAACAGGGGCACGAATCAGCCCCAGCATTTT. Translating it yields CATSRNRGTNQPQHF.

The rearrangement uses TRBV30 and TRBJ2-6; a weak D match, TRBD2 (6 bases). Trimming left V 0 bases short and J 1 base short, with 16 bases between. Germline CDR1 and CDR2: GTSNPN and SVGIG (reference sequence). The CDR3 loop spans 18 amino acids. The DNA of the CDR3 is TGTGCCTGGAGTGTACTCGGGGGTGACCCTTCTGGGGCCAACGTCCTGACTTTC. Translating it yields CAWSVLGGDPSGANVLTF.

The chain has TRBV4-1 and TRBJ1-1; TRBD1 matches at 11 bases. This CDR3 is 15 amino acids long. Per the germline V gene, CDR1 is MGHRA and CDR2 is YSYEKL. V trimming: 3 bases; J trimming: 10 bases; junction bases outside the gene matches: 10. The CDR3 loop is CASSQYGQGASIAFF. CDR3 sequence (DNA): TGCGCCAGCAGCCAGTATGGACAGGGGGCTAGTATAGCTTTCTTT.

CDR3: CASSLVSGEYEQYF. DNA for the CDR3: TGCGCCAGCAGCTTGGTGTCAGGGGAATACGAGCAGTACTTC. The chain combines TRBV5-1 with TRBJ2-7, with D tentatively TRBD1 (6 bases). Germline lookup yields CDR1 SGHRS and CDR2 YFSETQ. This CDR3 is built from 14 residues. The V end lost 0 bases, the J end lost 4 bases, and 11 bases lay between the germline ends. Full variable domain (outside the CDR3, taken from reference TRBV5-1 and TRBJ2-7): KAGVTQTPRYLIKTRGQQVTLSCSPISGHRSVSWYQQTPGQGLQFLFEYFSETQRNKGNFPGRFSGRQFSNSRSEMNVSTLELGDSALYLCASSLVSGEYEQYFGPGTRLTVT.

In DNA, the CDR3 is TGTGCCAGCACGGCGGAGGGACAAGACTATGGCTACACCTTC. It yields the protein CASTAEGQDYGYTF. The rearrangement joins TRBV21-1 to TRBJ1-2. TRBV21-1 is a documented pseudogene. The length of the CDR3 is 14 residues.

The chain joins TRBV19 to TRBJ1-5, with D perhaps matching TRBD1 (5 bases). This CDR3 region has 18 residues. The germline V gene encodes CDR1 LNHDA and CDR2 SQIVND (reference sequence). Trimming removed 6 bases from V and 5 bases from J, with 26 bases in between. CDR3 loop: CASRPQAAGVFGYQPQHF. The DNA for the CDR3 is TGTGCCAGTAGGCCACAGGCCGCGGGGGTCTTCGGTTATCAGCCCCAGCATTTT.

The chain links TRBV7-9 to TRBJ1-4; D is ambiguous. The CDR3 spans 15 residues. Trimming pared 4 bases from V and 8 bases from J, leaving 17 bases between. CDR1 and CDR2 (germline): SEHNR, FQNEAQ (reference sequence). CDR3 sequence (DNA): TGTGCCAGCAGCTCCTCGAACTCCCCTGGCGAAAAACTGTTTTTT. It codes for CASSSSNSPGEKLFF.

V usage is TRBV28 and J usage is TRBJ1-2, with TRBD1 matching 8 bases. Germline lookup yields CDR1 MDHEN and CDR2 SYDVKM. V was pared by 2 bases and J by 2 bases, with 10 bases of the junction left unmatched. The CDR3 extends over 17 amino acids. The DNA for the CDR3 is TGTGCCAGCAGTTTACTCCCCCGACAGGGGACGAACTATGGCTACACCTTC. Amino acids: CASSLLPRQGTNYGYTF.

This clone has a handful of counts. The V gene is TRBV29-1, the J gene TRBJ1-5; 9 nucleotides line up with TRBD1. The V gene end was trimmed by 4 bases and the J gene end by 6 bases; junction bases not matched to a gene: 4. The CDR3 is 13 amino acids. Germline V gene data show CDR1 as SQVTM and CDR2 as ANQGSEA. As DNA, the CDR3 is TGCAGCGTTGGGGACAGGGAGGGTCAGCCCCAGCATTTT. This gives the protein CSVGDREGQPQHF.

This clone was recorded a few times. The chain uses TRBV2 and TRBJ2-3; 8 positions match TRBD1. The CDR3 has 15 residues. From germline, CDR1 is SNHLY and CDR2 FYNNEI. With V trimmed by 4 bases and J by 6 bases, 9 bases remained unmatched. CDR3 loop: CASSAGTGEPDTQYF. The CDR3 bases are TGTGCCAGCAGTGCCGGGACAGGTGAGCCGGATACGCAGTATTTT.

A single count supports this clone. The chain links TRBV14 to TRBJ1-1; 8 bases agree with TRBD1. The germline V gene has CDR1 SGHDN and CDR2 FVKESK. Losses at the gene ends were 5 bases for V and 1 base for J; bases not matched to a gene: 6. This CDR3 is built from 15 residues. The CDR3 region is CASSGRQGKNTEAFF. In DNA form, the CDR3 reads TGTGCCAGCAGCGGCCGACAGGGGAAGAACACTGAAGCTTTCTTT.

The chain joins TRBV6-5 to TRBJ2-3; 7 bases are shared with TRBD1. CDR3 length equals 15 residues. V shed 10 bases, J shed 1 base, and the junction held 11 bases outside the gene matches. Germline V lookup: CDR1 MNHEY, CDR2 SVGAGI. The CDR3 protein is CATSPPGQRTDTQYF. Written as DNA, the CDR3 is TGTGCCACGTCGCCGCCGGGACAGCGCACAGATACGCAGTATTTT.

The chain is built from TRBV28 and TRBJ1-5, with 9 bases aligning to TRBD1. V was clipped by 6 bases and J by 2 bases; unmatched bases: 5. Germline CDR1 and CDR2: MDHEN and SYDVKM. This CDR3 is 15 amino acids long. CDR3 amino acids: CASRPQGARNQPQHF. The CDR3 DNA follows: TGTGCCAGCAGGCCACAGGGGGCCCGCAATCAGCCCCAGCATTTT.